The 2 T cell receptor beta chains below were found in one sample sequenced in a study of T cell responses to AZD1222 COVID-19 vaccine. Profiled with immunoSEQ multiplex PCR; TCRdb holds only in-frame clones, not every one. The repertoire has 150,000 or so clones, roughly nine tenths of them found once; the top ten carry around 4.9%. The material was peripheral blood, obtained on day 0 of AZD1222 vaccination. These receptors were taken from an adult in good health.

CDR3 residues: CASSLPGLAGETQYF. CDR3 in DNA: TGTGCCAGCAGCCTTCCGGGACTAGCGGGAGAGACCCAGTACTTC. The genes are TRBV28 and TRBJ2-5, with 12 bases identical to TRBD2. The CDR3 length is 15 residues. The germline V gene encodes CDR1 MDHEN and CDR2 SYDVKM. V shed 6 bases and J 4 bases; nucleotides not matched to a gene: 6.

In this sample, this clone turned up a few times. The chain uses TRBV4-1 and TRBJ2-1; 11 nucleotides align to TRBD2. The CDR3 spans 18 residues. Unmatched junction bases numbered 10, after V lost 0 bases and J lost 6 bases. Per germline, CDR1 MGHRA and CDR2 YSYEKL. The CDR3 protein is CASSQDGLAGGVTNEQFF. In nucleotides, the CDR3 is TGCGCCAGCAGCCAAGATGGGCTAGCGGGAGGAGTCACCAATGAGCAGTTCTTC.